Below, 8 T cell receptor beta chains from the same sample are listed, as sequenced in a study of blood T cell repertoires in COVID-19. Sequencing was performed with immunoSEQ multiplex PCR; in TCRdb, only in-frame clones are kept and a portion is missing. The sample yields around 64,000 clones, 70% to 90% seen once. The specimen sequenced was peripheral blood. Receptors originate from a man younger than 40 with acute or convalescent COVID-19.

This clone was found a few times. This chain joins TRBV9 and TRBJ2-7; D is possibly TRBD2 (5 bases). Looked up from germline, CDR1 is SGDLS and CDR2 is YYNGEE. The CDR3 covers 15 residues. V was shortened by 0 bases and J by 3 bases, with 13 bases between the two germline ends. CDR3 coding DNA: TGTGCCAGCAGCGTAGGTGTCGGAGGATTCTACGAGCAGTACTTC. Protein sequence: CASSVGVGGFYEQYF.

This clone was counted once. The chain uses TRBV5-4 and TRBJ1-2, with TRBD1 matching over 8 bases. This CDR3 has 16 residues. V shed 4 bases and J 4 bases; nucleotides not matched to a gene: 12. From germline, CDR1 is SGHNT and CDR2 YYREEE (reference sequence). CDR3 region: CASSVGQGRPSYGYTF. In DNA form, the CDR3 reads TGTGCCAGCAGCGTAGGACAGGGAAGGCCTAGCTATGGCTACACCTTC.

V and J are TRBV14 and TRBJ1-1; D is unresolved. V was shortened by 1 base and J by 4 bases, with 13 bases between the two germline ends. Germline loops: CDR1 SGHDN, CDR2 FVKESK. CDR3 length: 15 amino acids. The CDR3 nucleotides read TGTGCCAGCAGCCAAGGAGTAATCCGGGGCACTGAAGCTTTCTTT. It translates to CASSQGVIRGTEAFF.

This chain links TRBV5-5 with TRBJ2-1; D remains ambiguous. The CDR3 covers 15 residues. V gave up 0 bases and J gave up 1 base, with 8 bases separating them. CDR1 is SGHKS and CDR2 is YYEKEE in the germline V gene (reference sequence). Here the CDR3 DNA reads TGTGCCAGCAGCTTGGTCGCAGGTTCCTACAATGAGCAGTTCTTC. Its protein product is CASSLVAGSYNEQFF.

This clone has just one count. This chain connects TRBV30 to TRBJ2-1; TRBD2 agrees at 10 bases. The CDR3 has 15 amino acids. Germline CDR1 reads GTSNPN; CDR2 reads SVGIG (reference sequence). The J segment lost 1 base and the V segment lost 7 bases, leaving 7 bases of the junction unmatched. The CDR3 sequence: CALDLAGVSYNEQFF. DNA of the CDR3: TGTGCCTTGGACCTAGCGGGAGTTTCCTACAATGAGCAGTTCTTC. Full variable domain (remainder filled in from reference TRBV30 and TRBJ2-1): SQTIHQWPATLVQPVGSPLSLECTVEGTSNPNLYWYRQAAGRGLQLLFYSVGIGQISSEVPQNLSASRPQDRQFILSSKKLLLSDSGFYLCALDLAGVSYNEQFFGPGTRLTVL.

V is TRBV5-5 and J is TRBJ2-7, with 7 bases lining up with TRBD1. Germline assignment: CDR1 SGHKS and CDR2 YYEKEE (reference sequence). V lost 4 bases to trimming and J lost 3 bases; unmatched junction nucleotides: 10. The CDR3 is made up of 15 amino acids. CDR3 in DNA: TGTGCCAGCAGCCTCTTTGGACAGGCGATCTACGAGCAGTACGTC. The encoded protein is CASSLFGQAIYEQYV.

This clone appeared once. This sequence joins TRBV7-9 and TRBJ1-2; perhaps TRBD1 as D (5 bases). This CDR3 comprises 12 residues. Trimming left V 5 bases short and J 9 bases short, with 13 bases between. The V gene's germline CDR1 is SEHNR and CDR2 FQNEAQ (reference sequence). The CDR3 sequence is CASSPSTARYTF. The CDR3 DNA follows: TGTGCCAGCAGCCCGTCGACAGCACGCTACACCTTC.

The V and J genes are TRBV13 and TRBJ2-2, with D maybe TRBD2 (6 bases). Germline V CDR1 and CDR2: PRHDT, FYEKMQ (reference sequence). Deletions cut 0 bases from V and 0 bases from J, with 11 bases between. The CDR3 loop spans 17 amino acids. Here the CDR3 reads CASSLGGRGPNTGELFF. As DNA, the CDR3 is TGTGCCAGCAGCTTAGGGGGGCGGGGACCGAACACCGGGGAGCTGTTTTTT.